The 31 T cell receptor beta chains reported below all come from one sample, sequenced in a study of regulatory T cells in long-lasting Graves disease. Library construction for TCR beta used iRepertoire HTBI primers and Arm-PCR of CDR3 regions. Via MiXCR, TCRdb re-called the multiplex PCR reads, giving one row per CDR3 protein. This table holds approximately 400,000 distinct CDR3 sequences, 15% to 19% found once. The time point is: newly diagnosed GD, antithyroid drugs for less than 3 months. RNA isolated from PBMCs was used to make the TCR library. The sample consisted of peripheral blood mononuclear cells (PBMCs), taken at new diagnosis, from a patient treated with antithyroid drugs. Every receptor here comes from a female donor with Graves disease.

This clonotype occurred a few times. The chain recombines TRBV5-4 with TRBJ1-3, with D unclear. Germline assignment: CDR1 SGHNT and CDR2 YYREEE (reference sequence). Trimming cost V 5 bases and J 0 bases, with 9 bases left between them. There are 14 residues in the CDR3. The DNA of the CDR3 is TGTGCCAGCAGATTAGACAACTCTGGAAACACCATATATTTT. It codes for CASRLDNSGNTIYF.

This clonotype was counted ten times or more. The genes are TRBV7-3 and TRBJ2-2, with D perhaps matching TRBD1 (5 bases). This CDR3 region has 15 residues. V was shortened by 5 bases and J by 4 bases, with 14 bases between the two germline ends. CDR1 is SGHTA, CDR2 FQGTGA, per germline. The CDR3 protein is CASSPKGLVTGELFF. The CDR3 coding sequence is TGTGCCAGCAGCCCAAAGGGGTTGGTCACCGGGGAGCTGTTTTTT. Drawing the rest from reference TRBV7-3 and TRBJ2-2, the complete variable domain is GAGVSQTPSNKVTEKGKYVELRCDPISGHTALYWYRQSLGQGPEFLIYFQGTGAADDSGLPNDRFFAVRPEGSVSTLKIQRTERGDSAVYLCASSPKGLVTGELFFGEGSRLTVL.

Comment on this clonotype: A far larger clone differs by one base, so this is likely a read error. CDR3 sequence reads: CASSGTENTEAFF. The CDR3 coding sequence is TGTGCCAGCAGTGGGACGGAGAACACTGAAGCTTTCTTT. V gene TRBV6-1 combines with J gene TRBJ1-1, with D unclear. CDR1 is MNHNS, CDR2 SASEGT, per germline. This CDR3 is 13 amino acids long. V dropped 4 bases and J dropped 1 base, with 7 bases sitting between them.

This clonotype was seen a handful of times. This chain uses TRBV7-2 with TRBJ2-1, with 12 bases aligning to TRBD2. With V trimmed by 1 base and J by 0 bases, 1 base remained unmatched. This CDR3 is 17 amino acids long. The germline gives CDR1 SGHTA, CDR2 FQGNSA. The CDR3 here is CASSLGLAGASYNEQFF. The CDR3 region has the DNA TGTGCCAGCAGCTTAGGACTAGCGGGAGCCTCCTACAATGAGCAGTTCTTC.

This clonotype was counted many times. This chain joins TRBV20-1 and TRBJ1-5, with 9 bases lining up with TRBD1. Trimming removed 0 bases from V and 6 bases from J; junction bases left unmatched: 6. The germline CDR1 and CDR2 sequences are DFQATT and SNEGSKA (reference sequence). The CDR3 length is 15 residues. CDR3 region: CSARDPHRGRQPQHF. The CDR3 DNA follows: TGCAGTGCTAGAGACCCTCACAGGGGGCGTCAGCCCCAGCATTTT.

This clonotype was observed at least ten times. This rearrangement joins TRBV6-1 to TRBJ2-7; D ambiguous. Germline lookup yields CDR1 MNHNS and CDR2 SASEGT. V was pared by 5 bases and J by 1 base, with 9 bases between. The CDR3 totals 13 residues. This CDR3 is CASSRTRSYEQYF. The CDR3 DNA reads as TGTGCCAGCAGTCGGACGCGATCCTACGAGCAGTACTTC.

The chain links TRBV25-1 to TRBJ2-5, with 9 positions matching TRBD1. The CDR3 totals 15 residues. Germline trimming cut 8 bases from V and 5 bases from J; bases unmatched to any gene: 12. Germline CDR1 is MGHDK and CDR2 is SYGVNS. In nucleotides, the CDR3 is TGTGCCAGCGCTACTCCGGGACAGGGTAGGGAGACCCAGTACTTC. Translation gives CASATPGQGRETQYF.

Concerning this clonotype: Since no conserved phenylalanine or tryptophan closes the CDR3, a read error is the likely cause. The rearrangement uses TRBV3-1 and TRBJ1-2; D remains unclear. Germline CDR1 is LGHDT and CDR2 is YNNKEL (reference sequence). The length of the CDR3 is 16 residues. V was shortened by 0 bases and J by 0 bases, with 11 bases between the two germline ends. The CDR3, as DNA: TGTGCCAGCAGCCAAGACATACGAGAAGCTAACTATGGCTACACCTCC. Encoded protein: CASSQDIREANYGYTS.

This clonotype was detected only a few times. This rearrangement joins TRBV6-2 or TRBV6-3 to TRBJ2-1, with 8 positions matching TRBD2. The CDR3 contains 14 residues. Unmatched junction bases numbered 3, after V lost 2 bases and J lost 6 bases. Germline values: CDR1 MNHEY, CDR2 SVGEGT. In DNA, the CDR3 is TGTGCCAGCAGTTACGAAGGGACTAGCAATGAGCAGTTCTTC. Translation gives CASSYEGTSNEQFF.

This clonotype appeared a few times. The genes are TRBV7-9 and TRBJ1-1; D may be TRBD1 (5 bases). CDR1 SEHNR and CDR2 FQNEAQ come from the germline V gene (reference sequence). The CDR3 sequence is 14 residues long. Trimming stripped 4 bases from V and 6 bases from J, with 15 bases between. The CDR3 loop is CASSSQGIIPEAFF. In DNA, the CDR3 is TGTGCCAGCAGCTCCCAGGGTATCATACCTGAAGCTTTCTTT.

This clonotype has only one observation. This chain links TRBV28 with TRBJ1-1; tentative D call: TRBD1 (5 bases). Trimming took off 3 bases at V and 3 bases at J, with 11 bases between the two ends. The germline V gene encodes CDR1 MDHEN and CDR2 SYDVKM. There are 14 residues in the CDR3. CDR3: CASSFGVRDTEAFF. DNA of the CDR3: TGTGCCAGCAGTTTTGGGGTCAGGGACACTGAAGCTTTCTTT.

In this sample, this clonotype turned up a few times. The CDR3 sequence is CASSEFGSARGYNEQFF. As DNA, the CDR3 is TGTGCCAGCAGTGAATTTGGGTCGGCAAGGGGATACAATGAGCAGTTCTTC. The rearrangement uses TRBV6-1 and TRBJ2-1; tentative D call: TRBD1 (5 bases). The germline V gene encodes CDR1 MNHNS and CDR2 SASEGT. V was cut by 2 bases and J by 4 bases, with 18 bases left in between. CDR3 length equals 17 residues.

This clonotype was detected a few times. The chain recombines TRBV10-1 with TRBJ2-2; D is perhaps TRBD2 (5 bases). The length of the CDR3 is 15 residues. Trimming shortened V by 4 bases and J by 4 bases, and 13 bases separated the two germline ends. Germline-derived CDR1 and CDR2 are WNHNN and SYGVQD (reference sequence). CDR3 residues: CASSGGSGITGELFF. The CDR3 coding sequence is TGCGCCAGCAGTGGCGGATCCGGGATCACCGGGGAGCTGTTTTTT.

This clonotype was counted ten times or more. The chain employs TRBV7-9 and TRBJ1-1; possible D gene TRBD1, 5 bases. CDR3 size: 15 residues. CDR1 is SEHNR, CDR2 FQNEAQ, per germline (reference sequence). Trimming stripped 5 bases from V and 1 base from J, with 14 bases between. CDR3 nucleotides: TGTGCCAGCAGCCCACCGCGGGGGGGGAACACTGAAGCTTTCTTT. This encodes CASSPPRGGNTEAFF.

This clonotype appeared many times. The rearrangement uses TRBV11-2 and TRBJ1-5; D might be TRBD1 (5 bases). CDR3 length: 14 amino acids. Germline lookup yields CDR1 SGHAT and CDR2 FQNNGV. Trimming took 5 bases from V and 0 from J, leaving 8 bases between them. The CDR3 sequence is CASSKGTSNQPQHF. As DNA, the CDR3 is TGTGCCAGCAGCAAGGGGACTAGCAATCAGCCCCAGCATTTT.

This clonotype was counted at least ten times. V gene TRBV20-1 combines with J gene TRBJ1-3; D perhaps matches TRBD1 (6 bases). The germline gives CDR1 DFQATT, CDR2 SNEGSKA (reference sequence). The V end lost 1 base, the J end lost 0 bases, and 10 bases lay between the germline ends. The CDR3 is 15 residues long. The chain's CDR3 is CSARVGDTSGNTIYF. CDR3 sequence (DNA): TGCAGTGCTAGAGTAGGGGACACCTCTGGAAACACCATATATTTT.

This clonotype was counted ten times or more. This chain links TRBV27 with TRBJ2-5; 9 nucleotides align to TRBD2. The trim removed 5 bases at V and 4 bases at J, leaving 17 bases unmatched. The CDR3 is made up of 18 amino acids. The germline gives CDR1 MNHEY, CDR2 SMNVEV (reference sequence). The CDR3 DNA is TGTGCCAGCAGTCCCGCCCAGGTAGCGGGGGTCAGTGGAGAGACCCAGTACTTC. Translated, it gives CASSPAQVAGVSGETQYF.

The rearrangement joins TRBV12-3 or TRBV12-4 to TRBJ2-1; D is tentatively TRBD1 or TRBD2 (5 bases each). V shed 2 bases and J shed 4 bases, with 12 bases lying between them. The CDR3 contains 15 residues. The CDR3: CASSLWGSGYNEQFF. CDR3 coding DNA: TGTGCCAGCAGTTTATGGGGGAGTGGGTACAATGAGCAGTTCTTC.

This clonotype was seen at least ten times. V gene TRBV2 combines with J gene TRBJ1-1, with no clear D. The CDR3 spans 15 residues. Looked up from germline, CDR1 is SNHLY and CDR2 is FYNNEI. V gave up 0 bases and J gave up 1 base, with 9 bases separating them. In DNA, the CDR3 is TGTGCCAGCAGTGAAGCGCTTCCTGGGAACACTGAAGCTTTCTTT. Translating it yields CASSEALPGNTEAFF. Together with reference TRBV2 and TRBJ1-1, the CDR3 gives the full variable domain: EPEVTQTPSHQVTQMGQEVILRCVPISNHLYFYWYRQILGQKVEFLVSFYNNEISEKSEIFDDQFSVERPDGSNFTLKIRSTKLEDSAMYFCASSEALPGNTEAFFGQGTRLTVV.

The sample holds many counts of this clonotype. The chain is built from TRBV2 and TRBJ1-1, with a weak D call TRBD1 (6 bases). CDR3 length: 13 residues. The germline CDR1 and CDR2 sequences are SNHLY and FYNNEI. V was shortened by 10 bases and J by 6 bases, with 18 bases between the two germline ends. CDR3 residues: CAIPPVGAPEAFF. The CDR3 DNA sequence: TGTGCCATCCCACCTGTGGGGGCCCCTGAAGCTTTCTTT.

The table lists this clonotype with many counts. The chain is built from TRBV20-1 and TRBJ2-3, with D possibly called TRBD1 or TRBD2 (5 bases each). The CDR3 is 12 amino acids. The germline CDR1 and CDR2 sequences are DFQATT and SNEGSKA (reference sequence). Trimming removed 3 bases at V and 6 bases at J, with 10 bases between. In nucleotides, the CDR3 is TGCAGTGCTAGGCACAGGACTGATACGCAGTATTTT. Its translation: CSARHRTDTQYF.

This clonotype was seen a handful of times. The chain carries TRBV4-1 and TRBJ1-2, with a possible D match to TRBD1 (5 bases). The V end was cut by 4 bases, the J end by 5 bases, with 20 bases between. CDR3 length equals 16 residues. Germline V lookup: CDR1 MGHRA, CDR2 YSYEKL. The CDR3 nucleotides are TGCGCCAGCAGCCTACATCCGGGACGGAGCGGGTATGGCTACACCTTC. The encoded protein is CASSLHPGRSGYGYTF.

In this sample, this clonotype turned up many times. The V call is TRBV27, the J call TRBJ2-1, with 8 bases identical to TRBD1. Germline V gives CDR1 MNHEY, CDR2 SMNVEV (reference sequence). V lost 11 bases to trimming and J lost 7 bases; unmatched junction nucleotides: 7. CDR3 size: 12 residues. CDR3 sequence (DNA): TGTGCCGTCGTCACAGGGGGGAATGAGCAGTTCTTC. Amino acid sequence: CAVVTGGNEQFF.

The DNA of the CDR3 is TGTGCCAGCAGCCAATCGACAGGGGATCAGGGTCAGCCCCAGCATTTT. Amino acid sequence: CASSQSTGDQGQPQHF. The chain combines TRBV28 with TRBJ1-5, with TRBD1 identical over 8 bases. Germline V lookup: CDR1 MDHEN, CDR2 SYDVKM. V shed 6 bases, J shed 6 bases, and the junction held 13 bases outside the gene matches. The CDR3 loop spans 16 amino acids.

Worth noting for this clonotype: Relative to the germline gene, one junction end is altered; a read error may explain this. V and J are TRBV12-5 and TRBJ2-1; D ambiguous. The CDR3 sequence is 12 residues long. Germline loops: CDR1 LGHNT, CDR2 FRNRAP. CDR3 nucleotide sequence: TGTGCTAGCGAAAGGTCCTACAATGGGCAGTTCTTC. Its protein is CASERSYNGQFF. Full variable domain (missing parts from reference TRBV12-5 and TRBJ2-1): DARVTQTPRHKVTEMGQEVTMRCQPILGHNTVFWYRQTMMQGLELLAYFRNRAPLDDSGMPKDRFSAEMPDATLATLKIQPSEPRDSAVYFCASERSYNGQFFGPGTRLTVL.

At least ten counts were recorded for this clonotype. This chain uses TRBV20-1 with TRBJ2-1; 8 bases are shared with TRBD2. Trimming removed 5 bases from V and 4 bases from J; junction bases left unmatched: 19. The germline V gene has CDR1 DFQATT and CDR2 SNEGSKA (reference sequence). The CDR3 is made up of 18 amino acids. CDR3 sequence (DNA): TGCAGTGCTGGCGGTGGGGGCGGGAGGCCCCTTACTTACAATGAGCAGTTCTTC. This sequence encodes CSAGGGGGRPLTYNEQFF.

This clonotype showed up many times. This sequence joins TRBV12-3 or TRBV12-4 and TRBJ2-2; TRBD1 might be the D (6 bases). The germline V and J ends were trimmed by 5 bases and 5 bases, with 9 bases remaining between them. CDR3 length: 13 amino acids. This CDR3 is CASSTRGTGELFF. The CDR3 bases are TGTGCCAGCAGTACCAGGGGTACCGGGGAGCTGTTTTTT.

This clonotype showed up many times. The chain carries TRBV20-1 and TRBJ2-7, with 9 bases matching TRBD2. This CDR3 is built from 15 residues. Germline V gene sequence: CDR1 DFQATT, CDR2 SNEGSKA (reference sequence). The junction had 11 bases not matched to a gene; V was cut back by 2 bases and J by 6 bases. Written as DNA, the CDR3 is TGCAGTGCTAGAACCGGGACTAGCCCAGGGAGCGAGCAGTACTTC. It translates to CSARTGTSPGSEQYF.

This clonotype was recorded many times. The J gene is TRBJ2-7, the V gene TRBV6-5; D may correspond to TRBD1 or TRBD2 (6 bases each). This CDR3 region has 15 residues. The V gene lost 2 bases and the J gene lost 0 bases, with 11 bases spanning the gap. Germline loops: CDR1 MNHEY, CDR2 SVGAGI. The CDR3 sequence is CASSYAGHRSYEQYF. DNA of the CDR3: TGTGCCAGCAGTTACGCGGGACATCGCTCCTACGAGCAGTACTTC.

This chain links TRBV19 with TRBJ2-1; 10 nucleotides line up with TRBD1. This CDR3 region has 16 residues. The V segment lost 4 bases and the J segment 0 bases; nucleotides outside the gene matches: 3. Germline V gene data show CDR1 as LNHDA and CDR2 as SQIVND (reference sequence). The CDR3 region has the DNA TGTGCCAGTAGTAGCGGGACAGGGGCCTCCTACAATGAGCAGTTCTTC. This encodes CASSSGTGASYNEQFF.

This clonotype was observed at least ten times. V and J are TRBV28 and TRBJ1-4, with 7 nucleotides matching TRBD1. Germline CDR1 and CDR2: MDHEN and SYDVKM. With 7 bases clipped from V and 4 bases from J, the junction kept 12 bases outside the gene matches. This CDR3 has 16 amino acids. CDR3 coding DNA: TGTGCCAGCACTCACTCGAGGGGGCGCGGTAATGAAAAACTGTTTTTT. This encodes CASTHSRGRGNEKLFF.